Listed below are T cell receptor beta chains from one sample, sequenced in a study of T-cell reconstitution after alpha-beta-depleted transplantation in children. In TCRdb, the PCR reads were re-called with MiXCR into one record per CDR3 protein. The table has fewer than 150,000 distinct CDR3 sequences, 8% to 10% seen once. Specimen: PBMCs, mostly from graft donor cells, collected 180 days after TCRalphabeta/CD19-depleted stem cell transplant. Source of these receptors: a girl in the first two years of life who had a stem cell transplant for combined immunodeficiency, so the T cells may come from the graft donor. Each CDR3 is given with its conserved first and last residue. D genes are given only for firm matches. Clone size appears in some rows only: once, few, many, or a class for an expanded clone.

- | - | TRBJ2-3 | TRBV5-1 | CASSFEDSSTDTQYF | TGCGCCAGCAGCTTTGAGGATTCTAGCACAGATACGCAGTATTTT
few | - | TRBJ2-7 | TRBV28 | CASSSPGHNYEQYF | TGTGCCAGCAGTTCCCCAGGACATAACTACGAGCAGTACTTC
many | - | TRBJ1-1 | TRBV20-1 | CSARELGPGAFF | TGCAGTGCTAGAGAGTTGGGCCCGGGAGCTTTCTTT
few | - | TRBJ2-2 | TRBV7-2 | CASSADTGELFF | TGTGCCAGCAGCGCGGACACCGGGGAGCTGTTTTTT
few | TRBD1 | TRBJ2-4 | TRBV20-1 | CSARAPSGQGAKNIQYF | TGCAGTGCTAGAGCCCCGTCGGGACAGGGGGCCAAAAACATTCAGTACTTC
few | TRBD1 | TRBJ1-1 | TRBV7-2 | CASSRLWGQKSEAFF | TGTGCCAGCAGCCGTCTATGGGGACAGAAGTCGGAAGCTTTCTTT
few | TRBD1 | TRBJ2-7 | TRBV5-1 | CASSLAGQPYEQYF | TGCGCCAGCAGCTTGGCGGGACAGCCATACGAGCAGTACTTC
few | - | TRBJ1-1 | TRBV5-1 | CASSPRAGYTEAFF | TGCGCCAGCAGCCCCCGGGCCGGTTACACTGAAGCTTTCTTT
once | - | TRBJ1-3 | TRBV27 | CASAPGLGSGNLNTIYF | TGTGCCAGCGCGCCGGGGTTGGGATCTGGAAACCTGAACACCATATATTTT
- | - | TRBJ2-1 | TRBV29-1 | CSVSGASRINEQFF | TGCAGCGTTTCCGGGGCCAGCAGGATCAATGAGCAGTTCTTC
many | - | TRBJ1-5 | TRBV7-6 | CASSFGGNQPQHF | TGTGCCAGCAGCTTTGGGGGCAATCAGCCCCAGCATTTT
few | - | TRBJ2-2 | TRBV21-1 | CASSKEGHRQIPGAGELFF | TGTGCCAGCAGCAAAGAGGGGCATAGGCAAATTCCCGGAGCCGGGGAGCTGTTTTTT
- | TRBD2 | TRBJ2-5 | TRBV29-1 | CSVLGLAGGLETQYF | TGCAGCGTTCTGGGACTAGCGGGGGGGCTTGAGACCCAGTACTTC
few | TRBD2 | TRBJ2-5 | TRBV18 | CASSPAAGWVEETQYF | TGTGCCAGCTCACCCGCAGCGGGGTGGGTTGAAGAGACCCAGTACTTC
- | TRBD1 | TRBJ1-2 | TRBV6-5 | CASSYRTGSGGYTF | TGTGCCAGCAGTTACCGGACAGGGAGCGGTGGCTACACCTTC
many | - | TRBJ2-5 | TRBV12-3/TRBV12-4 | CASSLTGTPQETQYF | TGTGCCAGCAGCTTGACTGGCACCCCCCAAGAGACCCAGTACTTC
few | - | TRBJ2-3 | TRBV30 | CAWSWGGGQIGTQYF | TGTGCCTGGAGTTGGGGTGGAGGACAGATCGGTACGCAGTATTTT
- | TRBD1 | TRBJ1-4 | TRBV20-1 | CSAREGQGAEKLFF | TGCAGTGCTAGAGAGGGGCAGGGGGCTGAAAAACTGTTTTTT
few | - | TRBJ2-3 | TRBV10-3 | CAISSGPRGTDTQYF | TGTGCCATCAGCTCGGGACCGCGAGGCACAGATACGCAGTATTTT
few | - | TRBJ2-1 | TRBV7-3 | CASSPHSMNEQFF | TGTGCCAGCAGCCCCCACTCTATGAATGAGCAGTTCTTC
few | - | TRBJ2-4 | TRBV5-1 | CASSLGQGGDIQYF | TGCGCCAGCAGCCTTGGACAGGGAGGGGACATTCAGTACTTC
- | TRBD2 | TRBJ2-3 | TRBV7-6 | CASSLGTSGRRTDTQYF | TGTGCCAGCAGCCTTGGTACTAGCGGGAGGCGCACAGATACGCAGTATTTT
few | - | TRBJ1-1 | TRBV20-1 | CSAPDSSTEAFF | TGCAGTGCTCCTGACAGTTCCACTGAAGCTTTCTTT
- | - | TRBJ2-4 | TRBV28 | CASTTQEEVQYF | TGTGCCAGCACCACCCAAGAGGAGGTTCAGTACTTC
few | - | TRBJ1-3 | TRBV29-1 | CTTRRLSGNTIYF | TGCACGACCCGTCGGCTTTCTGGAAACACCATATATTTT
- | - | TRBJ2-7 | TRBV29-1 | CSVYGSSCEQYF | TGCAGCGTTTACGGGAGTTCCTGCGAGCAGTACTTC
- | - | TRBJ1-6 | TRBV4-3 | CASSQGRTLNSPLHF | TGCGCCAGCAGCCAAGGACGGACACTTAATTCACCCCTCCACTTT
- | TRBD2 | TRBJ2-5 | TRBV6-1 | CASSEAGTRGAQETQYF | TGTGCCAGCAGTGAAGCGGGGACTAGGGGGGCCCAAGAGACCCAGTACTTC
few | TRBD2 | TRBJ2-2 | TRBV14 | CASSPLAGGPPNTGELFF | TGTGCCAGCAGCCCACTAGCGGGAGGGCCCCCGAACACCGGGGAGCTGTTTTTT
few | - | TRBJ1-1 | TRBV7-9 | CASSLAQGVNTEAFF | TGTGCCAGCAGCTTAGCGCAAGGTGTGAACACTGAAGCTTTCTTT
few | - | TRBJ2-5 | TRBV12-3/TRBV12-4 | CASIPGGAPQETQYF | TGTGCCAGCATCCCCGGGGGCGCCCCACAAGAGACCCAGTACTTC
- | - | TRBJ1-5 | TRBV6-2/TRBV6-3 | CASWPLGNSNQPQHF | TGTGCCAGCTGGCCCTTGGGGAATAGCAATCAGCCCCAGCATTTT
few | - | TRBJ2-7 | TRBV5-1 | CASSLGQLSIYEQYF | TGCGCCAGCAGCTTGGGACAGCTCAGTATCTACGAGCAGTACTTC
- | - | TRBJ2-3 | TRBV29-1 | CSVRLDPGTADTQYF | TGCAGCGTTCGTTTGGACCCCGGGACGGCAGATACGCAGTATTTT
few | - | TRBJ1-4 | TRBV6-5 | CASSYGPKTGGNEKLFF | TGTGCCAGCAGTTACGGGCCGAAGACAGGCGGGAATGAAAAACTGTTTTTT
- | TRBD1 | TRBJ2-7 | TRBV7-2 | CASSDRGPPYEQYF | TGTGCCAGCAGTGACAGGGGTCCCCCCTACGAGCAGTACTTC
many | TRBD2 | TRBJ2-5 | TRBV27 | CASSPRTAGGAQYF | TGTGCCAGCAGTCCTAGGACAGCCGGGGGGGCCCAGTACTTC
- | TRBD2 | TRBJ2-7 | TRBV7-2 | CASSPTSGSLVWEQYF | TGTGCCAGCAGCCCAACTAGCGGGAGTTTGGTGTGGGAGCAGTACTTC
few | - | TRBJ2-2 | TRBV5-1 | CASSGQNTGELFF | TGCGCCAGCAGCGGCCAAAACACCGGGGAGCTGTTTTTT
many | - | TRBJ2-3 | TRBV10-3 | CAISAPGITDTQYF | TGTGCCATCAGTGCCCCAGGGATAACAGATACGCAGTATTTT
- | TRBD2 | TRBJ2-5 | TRBV20-1 | CSARDPGASGVQETQYF | TGCAGTGCTAGAGATCCGGGGGCTAGCGGGGTCCAAGAGACCCAGTACTTC
- | - | TRBJ2-5 | TRBV2 | CASTGQGTLYETQYF | TGTGCCAGCACGGGGCAGGGAACTTTGTACGAGACCCAGTACTTC
- | TRBD2 | TRBJ2-7 | TRBV20-1 | CSARPGTSIYEQYF | TGCAGTGCCCGGCCCGGGACTAGCATCTACGAGCAGTACTTC
many | - | TRBJ2-5 | TRBV29-1 | CSELPPGRLAGGAQYF | TGCAGCGAGCTACCTCCGGGACGGTTGGCCGGCGGGGCCCAGTACTTC
few | - | TRBJ2-1 | TRBV5-1 | CASSLGGSGYNEQFF | TGCGCCAGCAGTCTAGGGGGGTCGGGGTACAATGAGCAGTTCTTC